These T cell receptor beta chains were read from a single sample in a study of blood T cell repertoires in COVID-19. Produced via immunoSEQ multiplex PCR; TCRdb's table is partial and in-frame only. The sample consists of some 350,000 clones, approximately 82% of them appearing once. The sample taken for sequencing was peripheral blood. These TCRs come from a man aged 25-45 years with active or convalescent COVID-19. Both conserved end residues are part of each CDR3. A D gene is named only where the DNA matches it firmly. Clone size, where shown, is once, few, many, or a class for clones that have expanded.

v_gene,d_gene,j_gene,len,abundance,CDR3aa,CDR3nt
TRBV19,-,TRBJ1-1,13,once,CASSMDWNTEAFF,TGTGCCAGTAGTATGGACTGGAACACTGAAGCTTTCTTT
TRBV14,-,TRBJ2-7,13,-,CASTTGSHEEQYF,TGTGCCAGCACTACAGGGTCCCACGAGGAGCAGTACTTC
TRBV7-2,TRBD1,TRBJ1-6,15,-,CASSTSGTGGLPLHF,TGTGCCAGCAGCACCTCCGGGACAGGGGGCTTACCCCTCCACTTT
TRBV7-2,-,TRBJ2-1,13,once,CASSLSGRGEQFF,TGTGCCAGCAGCCTCTCTGGACGGGGTGAGCAGTTCTTC
TRBV28,TRBD2,TRBJ2-1,14,-,CASRGGGTYNEQFF,TGTGCCAGCAGGGGCGGGGGGACCTACAATGAGCAGTTCTTC
TRBV12-3/TRBV12-4,TRBD1,TRBJ2-7,13,-,CASRQGAHDEQYF,TGTGCCAGCAGGCAGGGGGCGCATGACGAGCAGTACTTC
TRBV30,TRBD1,TRBJ1-5,16,-,CAWSAGTVGGNQPQHF,TGTGCCTGGAGTGCAGGGACAGTTGGCGGCAATCAGCCCCAGCATTTT
TRBV11-2,TRBD1,TRBJ1-4,15,-,CASSSLTGAHEKLFF,TGTGCCAGCAGCTCGTTGACAGGGGCCCATGAAAAACTGTTTTTT
TRBV11-2,-,TRBJ1-2,13,-,CASTHSAGYGYTF,TGTGCCAGCACCCACAGCGCAGGGTATGGCTACACCTTC
TRBV11-2,-,TRBJ2-2,13,-,CASSLDLTGELFF,TGTGCCAGCAGCTTAGATCTTACCGGGGAGCTGTTTTTT
TRBV4-1,-,TRBJ1-5,18,few,CASSQGPRGPRGNQPQHF,TGCGCCAGCAGCCAAGGCCCCAGGGGCCCCCGTGGCAATCAGCCCCAGCATTTT
TRBV4-3,TRBD2,TRBJ2-5,18,-,CASSQEPRLAGGGETQYF,TGCGCCAGCAGCCAAGAACCCAGACTAGCGGGTGGGGGGGAGACCCAGTACTTC
TRBV15,TRBD1,TRBJ1-1,14,few,CATSKDRAHTEAFF,TGTGCCACCAGCAAGGACAGGGCGCATACTGAAGCTTTCTTT
TRBV30,TRBD1,TRBJ1-2,13,-,CAWSSDRELGYTF,TGTGCCTGGAGTTCCGACAGGGAGCTGGGCTACACCTTC
TRBV28,TRBD1,TRBJ1-3,14,-,CASTDRASGNTIYF,TGTGCCAGTACCGACAGGGCTTCTGGAAACACCATATATTTT
TRBV6-1,-,TRBJ1-2,16,-,CASSEASLLRGDGYTF,TGTGCCAGCAGTGAAGCATCACTTTTACGGGGGGATGGCTACACCTTC
TRBV18,-,TRBJ1-1,14,-,CASSPVRLWTEAFF,TGTGCCAGCTCACCCGTCAGGCTTTGGACTGAAGCTTTCTTT
TRBV5-1,TRBD1,TRBJ2-1,15,-,CASSSIDRAYNEQFF,TGCGCCAGCAGCTCTATTGACAGGGCCTACAATGAGCAGTTCTTC
TRBV6-6,-,TRBJ2-2,11,-,CASSFSGELFF,TGTGCCAGCAGCTTTTCCGGGGAGCTGTTTTTT